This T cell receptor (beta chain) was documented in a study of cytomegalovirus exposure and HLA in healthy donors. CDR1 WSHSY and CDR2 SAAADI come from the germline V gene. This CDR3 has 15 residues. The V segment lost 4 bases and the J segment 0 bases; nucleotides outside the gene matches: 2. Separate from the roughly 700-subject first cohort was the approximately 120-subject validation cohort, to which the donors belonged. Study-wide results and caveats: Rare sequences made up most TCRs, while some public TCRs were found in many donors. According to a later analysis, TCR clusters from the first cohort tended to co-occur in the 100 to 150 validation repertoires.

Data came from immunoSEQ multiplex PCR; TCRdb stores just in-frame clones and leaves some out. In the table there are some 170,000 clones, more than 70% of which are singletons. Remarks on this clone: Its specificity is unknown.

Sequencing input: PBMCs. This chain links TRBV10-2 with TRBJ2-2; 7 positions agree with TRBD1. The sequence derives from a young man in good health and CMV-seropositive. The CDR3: CASSVTGPNTGELFF. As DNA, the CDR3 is TGCGCCAGCAGTGTGACAGGGCCGAACACCGGGGAGCTGTTTTTT.